The clone carrying this T cell receptor beta chain was observed at least ten times. Antigen: not known. The use of a sample-barcoded 5' primer and a J-beta primer mix characterized a second PCR of 7 to 11 cycles. A single record per CDR3 protein comes from TCRdb applying MiXCR to the 5' RACE reads. The sample shows 500,000 to 550,000 distinct CDR3 sequences, less than 25% of them seen only once. The V gene lost 4 bases and the J gene lost 1 base, with 10 bases spanning the gap. The CDR3 consists of 13 residues. Germline loops: CDR1 SQVTM, CDR2 ANQGSEA. The sample belongs to a study of blood T cells in healthy people across ages. Study-level information: For every two T cells, template switching captured about one barcoded beta molecule. Study findings and constraints: Age showed a roughly linear inverse relationship with TCR beta diversity per million T cells. Naive CD4+ cell counts and diversity both ran higher in long-lived than in aged donors.

This sample also belongs to another study, concerning T cells of mothers and their children. That source notes: Reads recorded for TCR beta CDR3 numbered over 10 million per mother and several million per child.

The origin of this receptor is a boy aged 5-17 years in good health. Material for sequencing was blood. The chain carries TRBV29-1 and TRBJ2-5; D is unresolved. The CDR3 protein is CSVGTPFQETQYF. CDR3 bases: TGCAGCGTTGGAACACCTTTCCAAGAGACCCAGTACTTC. The full variable domain, with the rest looked up from reference TRBV29-1 and TRBJ2-5, is SAVISQKPSRDICQRGTSLTIQCQVDSQVTMMFWYRQQPGQSLTLIATANQGSEATYESGFVIDKFPISRPNLTFSTLTVSNMSPEDSSIYLCSVGTPFQETQYFGPGTRLLVL.